This T cell receptor (beta chain) was profiled in a study of STAT5B mutations in CD4+ large granular lymphocyte leukemia (dated by TCRdb to between 2020 and 2023). About the full investigation: Among healthy controls, the CDR3 'QG' motif was associated with a particular HLA allele. The TCRbeta repertoires of CD4+ T-cell large granular lymphocyte leukemia patients were compared with the TCRbeta repertoires of healthy blood donors. Flow cytometry performed on FACSCanto II or FACSVerse showed that the purified fractions had more than 95% purity among lymphocytes.

The immunoSEQ assay at survey resolution was used to sequence TCRbeta rearrangements from genomic DNA. From the authors' description of their analysis: In the TCR sequencing data, the lowest productive clonotype frequency that could be detected was 2.59 x 10-5. Only productive TCRbeta rearrangements, defined as complete and in-frame sequences, were included in the analyses. Clonality for each sample was calculated as Simpson clonality in the immunoSEQ Analyzer version 3.0. Clones were categorized by frequency as very rare, small, medium, large (1-20%) or hyperexpanded (>20%). Generation probabilities were estimated with OLGA 1.2.3, V-gene circos plots were made with VDJtools, specificities were looked up in VDJdb, and CDR3 motifs were identified with GLIPH. As stored in TCRdb, this immuneACCESS dataset retains in-frame rearrangements with V and J assigned. A fraction of the clones does not appear; measured against another copy, unresolved V genes explain less than half of the discrepancy, and the remainder lacks a known reason. V and J calls plus clone size are reproduced from that table; the DNA served to infer D and trimming. Present in this sample are tens of thousands of clones, around 75% of which were seen just once. 0.55% of the sample rests with the top ten.

Results and caveats for the whole study, not just this receptor: Compared with healthy CD4+ repertoires, CD4-sorted patient repertoires appeared more clonal, and this difference remained even after the putative leukemic clones were removed. The main leukemic clonotypes were found to be private to each patient, although around 25% of the main leukemic clonotypes were detected at low frequency in the non-leukemic repertoires of other patients. TRBV06-family usage was enriched among the top patient clones (8/27) compared with healthy controls (2/35). Data were not HLA-matched; higher clonality in CD4+ versus CD8+ T-LGLL could reflect the relatively small sample size.

Healthy controls were roughly 40 blood donors whose buffy coats came from the Finnish Red Cross blood service. All TCR-sequenced material derived from peripheral blood: patient blood samples and healthy donor buffy coats. Peripheral blood mononuclear cells were isolated by Ficoll-Hypaque gradient centrifugation. CD4+ cells were purified magnetically from the buffy coats of healthy controls. Genomic DNA was extracted using the Gentra Puregene Cell and Tissue kit, and a Qubit 2.0 fluorometer was used to quantify it. To note about this clone: What antigen it recognizes has not been identified. No base qualities exist here, and no much larger clone lies one base off it. Other DNA sequences in the same sample also yield this CDR3.

CDR1 and CDR2 are drawn from the germline V gene (reference sequence): DFQATT, SNEGSKA. The germline ends are 6 bases apart after V is trimmed by 3 bases and J by 3 bases. The CDR3, cysteine through phenylalanine, is 11 amino acids long. CDR3 DNA only is kept here, 33 bases in frame from base 1. Sequencing was done on a sample of CD4+ T cells from blood buffy coats. The rearranged chain carries TRBV20-1 and TRBJ2-7; TRBD2 is a weak D gene call, 5 bases matching. The sequence came from a human donor in good health. The CDR3: CSASSGYEQYF. The DNA sequence is as follows: TGCAGTGCTAGCAGCGGCTACGAGCAGTACTTC.